This T cell receptor (beta chain) was recovered during a study of blood T cell repertoires in COVID-19. As for the study in general: Acute-phase and convalescent COVID-19 samples originated in the United States, Italy and Spain. In each case, the material was cDNA or gDNA derived from T cells, B-cell-depleted T cells, or PBMCs.

V dropped 0 bases and J dropped 5 bases, with 8 bases sitting between them. The CDR3 loop spans 13 amino acids. CDR1 is MGHDK, CDR2 SYGVNS, per germline. As originally analysed: Nucleated cell number was recorded as an estimate derived from reference gene primer amplification. TCRdb keeps only in-frame clones here, not all; method: immunoSEQ multiplex PCR. V, J and clone size were drawn from that table, and D and trimming were deduced from the DNA. The sample lists over 200,000 clones, roughly 84% occurring once. The specimen sequenced was peripheral blood. The TCR sequence derives from a middle-aged man with acute or convalescent COVID-19. The chain combines TRBV25-1 with TRBJ2-7, with D perhaps matching TRBD1 (5 bases). The CDR3 is CASSEYGRDEQYF. CDR3 DNA sequence: TGTGCCAGCAGTGAATATGGCAGGGACGAGCAGTACTTC.